This T cell receptor (beta chain) was captured in a study of naive and memory T cell subsets. Study-wide results and limits: Naive repertoires, especially CD8, held a few larger clonotypes, possibly memory cells re-expressing CD45RA.

Of note for this clonotype: Its matching antigen is unknown.

The beta constant-region primer was an equimolar mix of two oligonucleotides covering TRBC1 and TRBC2. Nested alpha and beta constant-region primers with the SP2 primer drove four PCR rounds on ligated cDNA. TCRdb re-called the UMI-ligation and nested PCR reads with MiXCR, one entry per CDR3 protein. The sample gives over 110,000 distinct CDR3 sequences, approximately 21% of which show up once; more than 0.6% is in the top ten. The sequence derives from a human donor in good health. The sample comprised naive CD8+ T cells from blood.

The chain's CDR3 is CASSQGVSSGNTIYF. The CDR3 DNA is TGCGCCAGCAGCCAAGGGGTCAGCTCTGGAAACACCATATATTTT. This chain uses TRBV4-1 with TRBJ1-3; D gene unclear. V lost 1 base, J lost 0 bases, and 7 bases lay in between. The CDR3 contains 15 residues. Germline-derived CDR1 and CDR2 are MGHRA and YSYEKL.